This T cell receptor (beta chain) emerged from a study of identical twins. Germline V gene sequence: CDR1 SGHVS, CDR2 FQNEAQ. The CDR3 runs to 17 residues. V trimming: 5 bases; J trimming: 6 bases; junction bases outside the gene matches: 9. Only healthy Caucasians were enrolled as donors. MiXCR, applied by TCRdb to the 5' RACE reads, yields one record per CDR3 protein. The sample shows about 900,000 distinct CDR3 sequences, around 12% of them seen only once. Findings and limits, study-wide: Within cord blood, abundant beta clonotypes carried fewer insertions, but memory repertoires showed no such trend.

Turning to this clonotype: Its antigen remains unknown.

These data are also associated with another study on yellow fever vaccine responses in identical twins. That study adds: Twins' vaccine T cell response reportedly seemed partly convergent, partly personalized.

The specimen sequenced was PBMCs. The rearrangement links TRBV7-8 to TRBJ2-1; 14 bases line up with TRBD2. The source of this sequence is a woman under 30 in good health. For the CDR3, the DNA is TGTGCCAGCAGCGATCGGACTAGCGGGGGGCGGGTCAATGAGCAGTTCTTC. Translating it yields CASSDRTSGGRVNEQFF.